This T cell receptor (beta chain) is from a study of CD8 T cells in Susac syndrome. Random hexamers were used to reverse transcribe the RNA input (about 0.5 to 1 ug). The TCR beta CDR3 was amplified by immunoSEQ multiplex PCR across 54 Vbeta, 13 Jbeta. TCRdb ran MiXCR on the immunoSEQ multiplex PCR reads and lists one entry per CDR3 protein. The sample carries 90,000 to 150,000 distinct CDR3 sequences, over 90% recorded once. The CDR3 is 15 amino acids. V was pared by 5 bases and J by 2 bases, with 13 bases between. Germline V gene data show CDR1 as SGHTA and CDR2 as FQGNSA. Sequencing of TCR beta, carried out with a high-throughput approach, was applied to CD8+ and CD4+ T cells from the blood. Healthy donors acted as controls, with matching for age and sex. The authors negatively isolated CD8+ and CD4+ T cells and FACS-enriched TEMRA cells.

The material sequenced was CD4+ T cells from PBMCs. This sequence originates from a human donor in good health. The genes are TRBV7-2 and TRBJ2-1; D possibly matches TRBD1 or TRBD2 (6 bases each). CDR3 residues: CASSILRGAYNEQFF. CDR3 bases: TGTGCCAGCAGCATCCTAAGGGGGGCCTACAATGAGCAGTTCTTC.